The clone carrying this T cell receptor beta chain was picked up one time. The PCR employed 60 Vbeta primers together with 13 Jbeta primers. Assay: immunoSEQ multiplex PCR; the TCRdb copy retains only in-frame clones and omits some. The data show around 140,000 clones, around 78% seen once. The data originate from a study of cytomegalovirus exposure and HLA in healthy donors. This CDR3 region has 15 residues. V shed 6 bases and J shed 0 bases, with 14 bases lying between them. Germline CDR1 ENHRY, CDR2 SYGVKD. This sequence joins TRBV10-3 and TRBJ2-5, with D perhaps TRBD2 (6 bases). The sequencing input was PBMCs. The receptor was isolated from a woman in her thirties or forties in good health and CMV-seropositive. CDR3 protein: CAIRGSSGDQETQYF. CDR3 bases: TGTGCCATCAGGGGGAGTAGCGGAGACCAAGAGACCCAGTACTTC.